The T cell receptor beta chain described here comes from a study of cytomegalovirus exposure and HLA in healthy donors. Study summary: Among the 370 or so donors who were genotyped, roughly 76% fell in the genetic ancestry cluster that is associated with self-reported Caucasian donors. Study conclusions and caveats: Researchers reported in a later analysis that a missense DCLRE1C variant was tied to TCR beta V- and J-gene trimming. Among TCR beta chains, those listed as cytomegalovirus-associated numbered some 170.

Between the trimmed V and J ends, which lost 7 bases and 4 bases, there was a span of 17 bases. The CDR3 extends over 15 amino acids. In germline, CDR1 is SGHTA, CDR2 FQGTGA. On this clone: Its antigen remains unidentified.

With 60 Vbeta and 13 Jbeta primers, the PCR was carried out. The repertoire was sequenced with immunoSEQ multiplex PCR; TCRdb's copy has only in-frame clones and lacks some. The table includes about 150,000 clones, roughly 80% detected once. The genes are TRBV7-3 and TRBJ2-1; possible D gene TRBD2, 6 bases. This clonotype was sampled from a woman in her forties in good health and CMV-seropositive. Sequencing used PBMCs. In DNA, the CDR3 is TGTGCCAGCAACTCTACCGGGACTTCTTACAATGAGCAGTTCTTC. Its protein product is CASNSTGTSYNEQFF. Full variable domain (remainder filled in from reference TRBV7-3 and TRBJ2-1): GAGVSQTPSNKVTEKGKYVELRCDPISGHTALYWYRQSLGQGPEFLIYFQGTGAADDSGLPNDRFFAVRPEGSVSTLKIQRTERGDSAVYLCASNSTGTSYNEQFFGPGTRLTVL.